Below, 30 T cell receptor beta chains from the same sample are listed, as sequenced in a study of blood T cells in healthy people across ages. It was with a sample-barcoded 5' primer and a J-beta primer mix that a second PCR of roughly 7 to 12 cycles was run. In TCRdb, the 5' RACE reads were re-called with MiXCR into one record per CDR3 protein. The sample consists of approximately 1.5 million distinct CDR3 sequences, roughly 30% of them appearing once. The specimen sequenced was blood. The receptors come from a woman aged 25-40 years in good health.

The chain is built from TRBV28 and TRBJ2-7, with unresolved D. The CDR3 is 15 residues long. Germline assignment: CDR1 MDHEN and CDR2 SYDVKM. The V gene lost 5 bases and the J gene lost 2 bases, with 16 bases spanning the gap. The CDR3 loop reads CASSLQSDGTYEQYF. The CDR3, as DNA: TGTGCCAGCAGTCTCCAAAGCGACGGAACCTACGAGCAGTACTTC.

This clonotype was counted a few times. The V and J genes are TRBV11-3 and TRBJ2-5; D not certain. Between the trimmed V and J ends, which lost 5 bases and 2 bases, there was a span of 9 bases. The CDR3 extends over 13 amino acids. In germline, CDR1 is SGHNT, CDR2 YENEEA. For the CDR3, the DNA is TGTGCCAGCAGCCGTATCCTACAAGAGACCCAGTACTTC. It yields the protein CASSRILQETQYF.

This chain uses TRBV29-1 with TRBJ1-4, with a possible D match to TRBD1 (5 bases). The V end was cut by 0 bases, the J end by 4 bases, with 15 bases between. CDR3 size: 16 residues. The germline V gene has CDR1 SQVTM and CDR2 ANQGSEA. Here the CDR3 DNA reads TGCAGCGTTGAAGAATTCGCCGGGGCCGATAATGAAAAACTGTTTTTT. Translating gives CSVEEFAGADNEKLFF.

This clonotype occurred many times. Compared with germline, one end of the junction differs, possibly owing to a read error. The chain joins TRBV3-1 to TRBJ2-7; the match to TRBD1 covers 8 bases. Germline V CDR1 and CDR2: LGHDT, YNNKEL (reference sequence). This CDR3 spans 15 amino acids. The CDR3 DNA is TGCGCCAGCAGCCAAGGGGGGACAGGAACCTACGAGCAGTACTTC. The encoded protein is CASSQGGTGTYEQYF.

The rearrangement uses TRBV7-2 and TRBJ1-1, with a weak D call TRBD1 (6 bases). The V gene's germline CDR1 is SGHTA and CDR2 FQGNSA. Trimming shortened V by 7 bases and J by 4 bases, and 13 bases separated the two germline ends. The CDR3 contains 13 residues. CDR3 DNA sequence: TGTGCCAGCATCCCGAACAGGGTCACTGAAGCTTTCTTT. It translates to CASIPNRVTEAFF.

Many counts were recorded for this clonotype. The rearrangement links TRBV10-3 to TRBJ1-5; 9 bases map to TRBD1. CDR3 length: 14 residues. The J segment lost 8 bases and the V segment lost 3 bases, leaving 5 bases of the junction unmatched. CDR1 and CDR2 (germline): ENHRY, SYGVKD. The chain's CDR3 is CAISDTGGTEPQHF. CDR3 DNA: TGTGCCATCAGTGACACAGGGGGCACTGAGCCCCAGCATTTT.

The V gene is TRBV24-1, the J gene TRBJ1-2; a possible D gene is TRBD1 (6 bases). Germline V gene sequence: CDR1 KGHDR, CDR2 SFDVKD. V was pared by 10 bases and J by 0 bases, with 23 bases between. The CDR3 runs 17 residues. The CDR3 region has the DNA TGTGCCACTATAGAGGGCAGGGGAGGAAAAACTAACTATGGCTACACCTTC. This codes for CATIEGRGGKTNYGYTF.

This clonotype was seen a few times. V gene TRBV2 combines with J gene TRBJ2-7; TRBD2 aligns across 9 bases. The CDR3 is made up of 15 amino acids. Per the germline V gene, CDR1 is SNHLY and CDR2 is FYNNEI. V was clipped by 6 bases and J by 3 bases; unmatched bases: 9. The CDR3 DNA follows: TGTGCCAGCAGGTCATTGACTAGCGGAAGCTACGAGCAGTACTTC. Its protein is CASRSLTSGSYEQYF.

The rearrangement uses TRBV20-1 and TRBJ2-1, with D perhaps matching TRBD1 (6 bases). Germline CDR1 and CDR2: DFQATT and SNEGSKA (reference sequence). The V and J ends lost 6 bases and 6 bases respectively, with 18 bases between them. This CDR3 is 14 amino acids long. The CDR3 DNA sequence: TGCAGTGCCAAAGTCCAGACAGGTCCCAATGAGCAGTTCTTC. Translating it yields CSAKVQTGPNEQFF.

The chain joins TRBV20-1 to TRBJ1-1; weak D call: TRBD1 (5 bases). The V end lost 1 base, the J end lost 0 bases, and 21 bases lay between the germline ends. Germline V CDR1 and CDR2: DFQATT, SNEGSKA (reference sequence). This CDR3 is 18 amino acids long. The chain's CDR3 is CSARGGFRPGIMNTEAFF. CDR3 nucleotides: TGCAGTGCTAGAGGAGGGTTTCGTCCAGGGATCATGAACACTGAAGCTTTCTTT.

This clonotype was detected a few times. The chain has TRBV7-3 and TRBJ2-3, with 8 bases matching TRBD1. Per germline, CDR1 SGHTA and CDR2 FQGTGA. The CDR3 has 17 residues. Trimming cost V 3 bases and J 4 bases; bases outside gene matches: 12. This CDR3 reads CASSLVARGHSADTQYF. The DNA for the CDR3 is TGTGCCAGCAGCTTGGTGGCCAGGGGGCATTCGGCAGATACGCAGTATTTT.

The chain links TRBV12-3 or TRBV12-4 to TRBJ2-7; perhaps D is TRBD1 or TRBD2 (5 bases each). The ends were cut back, 6 bases at V and 3 bases at J, with 21 bases in the middle. There are 16 residues in the CDR3. The CDR3 loop is CASSAQFSGTDYEQYF. In DNA form, the CDR3 reads TGTGCCAGCAGCGCACAATTTTCCGGGACGGACTACGAGCAGTACTTC.

This chain connects TRBV5-1 to TRBJ2-1, with D hard to call. Trimming removed 0 bases from V and 3 bases from J, with 7 bases in between. The CDR3 runs to 14 residues. Looked up from germline, CDR1 is SGHRS and CDR2 is YFSETQ. CDR3 amino acids: CASSLDLVYNEQFF. The CDR3 nucleotides read TGCGCCAGCAGCTTGGACCTCGTCTACAATGAGCAGTTCTTC.

The gene calls are TRBV18 and TRBJ1-2; D unclear. Germline CDR1 is KGHSH and CDR2 is LQKENI. This CDR3 comprises 13 residues. With 2 bases removed from V and 4 bases from J, the gap between germline ends came to 8 bases. The CDR3 DNA follows: TGTGCCAGCTCACCATCAGCAAGCTATGGCTACACCTTC. This gives the protein CASSPSASYGYTF.

This clonotype was seen a handful of times. This chain links TRBV3-1 with TRBJ2-1; unclear D gene. In germline, CDR1 is LGHDT, CDR2 YNNKEL (reference sequence). The CDR3 is 16 residues long. The V end was cut by 0 bases, the J end by 15 bases, with 24 bases between. The CDR3 DNA follows: TGTGCCAGCAGCCAAGAATCCCCAAGGCTATCCGCCCGGTCGTTCTTC. It specifies CASSQESPRLSARSFF.

V usage is TRBV11-2 and J usage is TRBJ2-1, with 10 positions matching TRBD2. The ends lost 2 bases at V and 1 base at J; junction bases unmatched: 8. The CDR3 totals 18 residues. CDR1 is SGHAT, CDR2 FQNNGV, per germline. For the CDR3, the DNA is TGTGCCAGCAGCTTAATAGGCCAGCGGGGGGGTTCCTACAATGAGCAGTTCTTC. Amino acids: CASSLIGQRGGSYNEQFF.

V gene TRBV5-1 combines with J gene TRBJ2-3, with 11 positions matching TRBD1. CDR3 size: 16 residues. Per the germline V gene, CDR1 is SGHRS and CDR2 is YFSETQ. V dropped 9 bases and J dropped 4; count of bases not matched to a gene: 13. CDR3 loop: CAIHHAPGQGADTQYF. The CDR3 DNA sequence: TGCGCCATCCACCACGCACCGGGACAGGGGGCAGATACGCAGTATTTT.

The sample holds a few counts of this clonotype. The rearrangement uses TRBV27 and TRBJ2-7; D possibly uses TRBD1 or TRBD2 (5 bases each). CDR3 length: 17 amino acids. Germline V lookup: CDR1 MNHEY, CDR2 SMNVEV (reference sequence). The ends were cut back, 4 bases at V and 0 bases at J, with 19 bases in the middle. CDR3 in amino acids: CASSSAPGRTPSYEQYF. The CDR3 DNA is TGTGCCAGCAGTTCCGCTCCGGGACGGACCCCCTCCTACGAGCAGTACTTC.

The chain carries TRBV3-1 and TRBJ2-7; D unclear. The J call may be wrong; the DNA end is better matched by TRBJ2-5. Germline V gene data show CDR1 as LGHDT and CDR2 as YNNKEL (reference sequence). The length of the CDR3 is 16 residues. DNA of the CDR3: TGTGCCAGCAGCCAATATGCGTCTCCTAATGTGGAGACCCAGTACTTC. Its protein is CASSQYASPNVETQYF.

Only a few counts were recorded for this clonotype. CDR3 nucleotides: TGTGCCAGCATTCCCCGGGGACAGGGTTACGAGCAGTACTTC. Translation gives CASIPRGQGYEQYF. This sequence joins TRBV28 and TRBJ2-5; TRBD1 aligns across 9 bases. The J call may be faulty, since TRBJ2-7 better matches the DNA end. Germline CDR1 reads MDHEN; CDR2 reads SYDVKM. The CDR3 contains 14 residues.

This chain uses TRBV6-5 with TRBJ1-2; 11 nucleotides match TRBD1. This CDR3 is built from 15 residues. CDR1 is MNHEY and CDR2 is SVGAGI in the germline V gene. With 6 bases clipped from V and 3 bases from J, the junction kept 6 bases outside the gene matches. In nucleotides, the CDR3 is TGTGCCAGCAGAAACGGGGACAGGGGGGACTATGGCTACACCTTC. Protein: CASRNGDRGDYGYTF.

This clonotype was seen repeatedly, ten times or more. This rearrangement joins TRBV3-1 to TRBJ2-7, with 9 bases aligning to TRBD2. CDR1 LGHDT and CDR2 YNNKEL come from the germline V gene (reference sequence). This CDR3 spans 13 amino acids. V lost 7 bases and J lost 7; bases outside the gene matches: 8. The CDR3 DNA reads TGTGCCAGCACCGTAGCGGGAGCGAGGGAGCAGTACTTC. This translates into CASTVAGAREQYF.

This clonotype has only a few counts. The rearrangement links TRBV20-1 to TRBJ2-5, with unresolved D. The germline V and J ends were trimmed by 6 bases and 6 bases, with 14 bases remaining between them. The CDR3 has 12 amino acids. The germline V gene has CDR1 DFQATT and CDR2 SNEGSKA (reference sequence). CDR3 amino acids: CSAVHETKTQYF. The CDR3, as DNA: TGCAGTGCCGTTCACGAGACCAAGACCCAGTACTTC.

The chain links TRBV5-5 to TRBJ2-7; possible D gene TRBD2, 5 bases. Trimming removed 4 bases at V and 3 bases at J, with 14 bases between. The CDR3 has 14 residues. The germline gives CDR1 SGHKS, CDR2 YYEKEE (reference sequence). The CDR3 sequence: CASSTWTGLYEQYF. Here the CDR3 DNA reads TGTGCCAGCAGCACCTGGACCGGACTCTACGAGCAGTACTTC.

This sequence joins TRBV7-9 and TRBJ1-1; D not resolved. V lost 3 bases, J lost 1 base, and 15 bases lay in between. Per the germline V gene, CDR1 is SEHNR and CDR2 is FQNEAQ (reference sequence). This CDR3 has 16 residues. As DNA, the CDR3 is TGTGCCAGCAGCTTGGCGTACCGGGCTGGGAACACTGAAGCTTTCTTT. Translating gives CASSLAYRAGNTEAFF.

This clonotype has just a few counts. The J gene is TRBJ1-5, the V gene TRBV6-1; the match to TRBD1 covers 9 bases. The CDR3 spans 15 residues. Germline lookup yields CDR1 MNHNS and CDR2 SASEGT. V lost 6 bases to trimming and J lost 7 bases; unmatched junction nucleotides: 10. The CDR3 loop reads CASRAGTGQGQPQHF. The CDR3 DNA is TGTGCCAGCAGAGCCGGGACAGGGCAAGGGCAGCCCCAGCATTTT.

This clonotype has a handful of counts. A much larger clone lies one base from this, so it may be a read error. The V call is TRBV20-1, the J call TRBJ2-3; 10 nucleotides line up with TRBD2. V was clipped by 2 bases and J by 2 bases; unmatched bases: 1. The germline V gene has CDR1 DFQATT and CDR2 SNEGSKA (reference sequence). The CDR3 is made up of 14 amino acids. The CDR3 DNA follows: TGCAGTGCTAGACTAGCGGGGGACACAGATACGCAGTATTTT. It specifies CSARLAGDTDTQYF.

The gene calls are TRBV3-1 and TRBJ1-2; D ambiguous. The CDR3 extends over 12 amino acids. CDR1 and CDR2 (germline): LGHDT, YNNKEL (reference sequence). Deletions cut 5 bases from V and 7 bases from J, with 11 bases between. The CDR3 sequence is CASSLDFSGYTF. CDR3 in DNA: TGTGCCAGCAGCTTGGACTTCTCTGGCTACACCTTC. Variable domain in full (rest from reference TRBV3-1 and TRBJ1-2): DTAVSQTPKYLVTQMGNDKSIKCEQNLGHDTMYWYKQDSKKFLKIMFSYNNKELIINETVPNRFSPKSPDKAHLNLHINSLELGDSAVYFCASSLDFSGYTFGSGTRLTVV.

The chain couples TRBV3-1 to TRBJ2-7; D not resolved. The length of the CDR3 is 13 residues. V dropped 3 bases and J dropped 0 bases, with 6 bases sitting between them. Germline CDR1 and CDR2: LGHDT and YNNKEL (reference sequence). CDR3 in amino acids: CASSHPTSYEQYF. The CDR3 coding sequence is TGTGCCAGCAGCCATCCCACCTCCTACGAGCAGTACTTC.

J is TRBJ2-7 and V is TRBV20-1, with 10 bases fitting TRBD2. CDR1 and CDR2 from the germline V gene are DFQATT and SNEGSKA (reference sequence). CDR3 length equals 17 residues. Trimming removed 0 bases from V and 2 bases from J; junction bases left unmatched: 10. CDR3 loop: CSARDGASGRSTYEQYF. DNA of the CDR3: TGCAGTGCTAGAGATGGAGCTAGCGGGAGATCCACCTACGAGCAGTACTTC.